Detailed here is one TCR beta chain. RNA in amounts of 0.5 to 1 ug was reverse transcribed with random hexamers. TCRdb reprocessed the immunoSEQ multiplex PCR reads with MiXCR, giving one entry per CDR3 protein. The data show about 130,000 distinct CDR3 sequences, approximately 90% seen once. These data are taken from a study of CD8 T cells in Susac syndrome. Trimming cost V 3 bases and J 7 bases, with 26 bases left between them. This CDR3 spans 17 amino acids. Germline V CDR1 and CDR2: SGDLS, YYNGEE. This TCR derives from a human donor with multiple sclerosis. The chain uses TRBV9 and TRBJ2-7; TRBD2 might be the D (5 bases). The sequenced sample consisted of CD8+ T cells from PBMCs. The CDR3 spells CASSEDSTGLGLGEQYF. The DNA of the CDR3 is TGTGCCAGCAGCGAAGATTCGACGGGATTGGGGTTGGGTGAGCAGTACTTC.